The clone carrying this TCR beta chain was counted ten times or more. At one end, the junction sequence differs from germline, possibly due to a read error. Germline V gene lookup returns CDR1 LGHDT and CDR2 YNNKEL (reference sequence). The CDR3 contains 12 residues. This sample is drawn from a study of T cells of healthy individuals. MiXCR, applied by TCRdb to the 5' RACE reads, yields one record per CDR3 protein. The table has some 100,000 distinct CDR3 sequences, approximately 16% seen once. The origin of this receptor is a human donor in good health. J is TRBJ1-4 and V is TRBV3-1; D is unresolved. The CDR3 is CASSRVKEKLFF. For the CDR3, the DNA is TGTGCCAGCAGCCGCGTCAAGGAAAAGCTGTTTTTT.